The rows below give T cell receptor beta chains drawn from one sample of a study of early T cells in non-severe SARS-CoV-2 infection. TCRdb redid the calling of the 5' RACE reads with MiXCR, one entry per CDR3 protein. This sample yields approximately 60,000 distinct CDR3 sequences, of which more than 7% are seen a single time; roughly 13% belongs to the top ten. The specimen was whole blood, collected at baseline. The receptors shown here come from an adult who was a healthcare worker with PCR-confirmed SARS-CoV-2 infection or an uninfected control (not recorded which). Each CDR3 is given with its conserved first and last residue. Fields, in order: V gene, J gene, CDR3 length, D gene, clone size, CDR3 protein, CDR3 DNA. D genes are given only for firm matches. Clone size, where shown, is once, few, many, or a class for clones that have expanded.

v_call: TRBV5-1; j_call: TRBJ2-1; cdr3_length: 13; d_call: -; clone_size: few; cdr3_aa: CASSLVGPAEQFF; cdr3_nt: TGCGCCAGCAGCTTGGTAGGGCCAGCTGAGCAGTTCTTC
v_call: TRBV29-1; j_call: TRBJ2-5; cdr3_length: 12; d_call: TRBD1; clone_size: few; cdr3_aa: CSVERGPETQYF; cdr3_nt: TGCAGCGTTGAAAGGGGGCCAGAGACCCAGTACTTC
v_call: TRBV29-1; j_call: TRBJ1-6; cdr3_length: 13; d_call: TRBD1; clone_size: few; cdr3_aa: CSVGQGDNSPLHF; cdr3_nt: TGCAGCGTGGGACAGGGGGATAATTCACCCCTCCACTTT
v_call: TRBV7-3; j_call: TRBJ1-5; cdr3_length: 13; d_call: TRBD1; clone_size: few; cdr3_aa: CASSPNRGQPQHF; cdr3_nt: TGTGCCAGCAGCCCAAACAGGGGGCAGCCCCAGCATTTT
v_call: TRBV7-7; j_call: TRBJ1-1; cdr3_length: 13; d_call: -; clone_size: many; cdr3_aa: CASSLTQNTEAFF; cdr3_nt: TGTGCTAGCAGCTTAACCCAGAACACTGAAGCTTTCTTT
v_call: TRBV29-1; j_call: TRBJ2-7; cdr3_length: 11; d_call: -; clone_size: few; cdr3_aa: CSVTQFYEQYF; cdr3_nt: TGCAGCGTTACACAGTTCTACGAGCAGTACTTC
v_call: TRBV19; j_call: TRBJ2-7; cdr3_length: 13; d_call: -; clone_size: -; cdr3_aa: CASSIKPSYEQYF; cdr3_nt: TGTGCCAGTAGTATAAAGCCGTCTTACGAGCAGTACTTC
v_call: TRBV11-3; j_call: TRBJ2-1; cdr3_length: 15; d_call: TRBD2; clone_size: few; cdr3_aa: CASSGTSDSYNEQFF; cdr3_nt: TGTGCCAGCAGCGGGACTAGCGACTCCTACAATGAGCAGTTCTTC
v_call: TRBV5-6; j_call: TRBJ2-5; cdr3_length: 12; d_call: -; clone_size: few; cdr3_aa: CASSTDPETQYF; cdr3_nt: TGTGCCAGCAGCACCGATCCGGAGACCCAGTACTTC
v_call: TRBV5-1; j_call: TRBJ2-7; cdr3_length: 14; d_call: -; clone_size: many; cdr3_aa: CASSRDGGSYEQYF; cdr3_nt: TGCGCCAGCAGTCGGGACGGAGGGTCCTACGAGCAGTACTTC
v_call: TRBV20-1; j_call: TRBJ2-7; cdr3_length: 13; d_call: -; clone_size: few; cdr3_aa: CSGFTGTGVEQYF; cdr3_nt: TGCAGTGGCTTTACCGGGACCGGGGTCGAGCAGTACTTC
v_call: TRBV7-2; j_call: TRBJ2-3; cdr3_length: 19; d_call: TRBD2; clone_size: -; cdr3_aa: CASGLSGTSATLSTDTQYF; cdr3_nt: TGTGCCAGCGGCTTATCCGGGACTAGCGCGACCCTAAGCACAGATACGCAGTATTTT
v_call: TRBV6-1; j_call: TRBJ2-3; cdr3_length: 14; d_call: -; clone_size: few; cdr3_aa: CASSDWEWADTQYF; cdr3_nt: TGTGCCAGCAGTGATTGGGAATGGGCAGATACGCAGTATTTT
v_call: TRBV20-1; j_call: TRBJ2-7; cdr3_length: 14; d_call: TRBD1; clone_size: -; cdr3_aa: CSAQDRRSSYEQYF; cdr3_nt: TGCAGTGCTCAGGACAGGCGGAGCTCCTACGAGCAGTACTTC
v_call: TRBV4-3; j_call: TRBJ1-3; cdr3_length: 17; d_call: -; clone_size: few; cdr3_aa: CASSQDLYKFSGNTIYF; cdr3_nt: TGCGCCAGCAGCCAAGATCTGTACAAATTTTCTGGAAACACCATATATTTT
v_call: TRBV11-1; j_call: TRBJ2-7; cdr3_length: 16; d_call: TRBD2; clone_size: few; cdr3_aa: CASSPQGAGGFYEQYF; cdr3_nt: TGTGCCAGCAGCCCCCAGGGAGCGGGAGGATTCTACGAGCAGTACTTC
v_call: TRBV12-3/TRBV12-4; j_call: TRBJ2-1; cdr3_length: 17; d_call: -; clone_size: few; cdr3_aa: CASSLVASVSFYNEQFF; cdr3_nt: TGTGCCAGCAGTTTAGTAGCTAGCGTCTCCTTTTACAATGAGCAGTTCTTC
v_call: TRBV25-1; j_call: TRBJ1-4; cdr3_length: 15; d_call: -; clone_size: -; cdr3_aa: CASSGTLPTNEKLFF; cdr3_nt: TGTGCCAGCAGTGGTACACTGCCAACTAATGAAAAACTGTTTTTT
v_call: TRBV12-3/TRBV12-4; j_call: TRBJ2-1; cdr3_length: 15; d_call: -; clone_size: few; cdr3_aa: CASSPAGSPYNEQFF; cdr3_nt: TGTGCCAGCAGTCCCGCGGGGTCCCCCTACAATGAGCAGTTCTTC
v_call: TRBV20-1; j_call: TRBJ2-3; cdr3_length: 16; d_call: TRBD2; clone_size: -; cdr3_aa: CSASGTSGRATDTQYF; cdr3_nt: TGCAGTGCTAGCGGGACTAGCGGGAGGGCCACAGATACGCAGTATTTT
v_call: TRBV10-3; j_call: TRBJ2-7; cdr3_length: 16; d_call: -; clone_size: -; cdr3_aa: CAISEGAEAIIYEQYF; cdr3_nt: TGTGCCATCAGTGAAGGGGCCGAGGCTATAATCTACGAGCAGTACTTC
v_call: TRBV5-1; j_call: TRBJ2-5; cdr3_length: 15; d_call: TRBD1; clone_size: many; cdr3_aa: CASSLGQGAGETQYF; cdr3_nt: TGCGCCAGCAGCTTAGGACAGGGGGCCGGAGAGACCCAGTACTTC
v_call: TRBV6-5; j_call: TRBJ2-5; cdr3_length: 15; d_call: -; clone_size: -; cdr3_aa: CASSYGAMVPETQYF; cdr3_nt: TGTGCCAGCAGTTACGGAGCTATGGTCCCGGAGACCCAGTACTTC
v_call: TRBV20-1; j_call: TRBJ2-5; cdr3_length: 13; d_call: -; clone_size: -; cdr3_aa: CSASGTPQETQYF; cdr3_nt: TGCAGTGCTAGCGGGACCCCACAAGAGACCCAGTACTTC
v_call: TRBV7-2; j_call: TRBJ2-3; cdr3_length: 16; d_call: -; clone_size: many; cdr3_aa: CASSLARDGLADTQYF; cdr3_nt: TGTGCCAGCAGCTTAGCGCGCGATGGATTGGCAGATACGCAGTATTTT
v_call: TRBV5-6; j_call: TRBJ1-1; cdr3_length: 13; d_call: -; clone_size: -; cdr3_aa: CASIPSGNTDAFF; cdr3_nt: TGTGCCAGCATCCCCTCGGGGAACACTGATGCTTTCTTT
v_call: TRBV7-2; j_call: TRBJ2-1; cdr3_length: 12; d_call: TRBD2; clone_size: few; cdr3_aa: CASSLDAGGQFF; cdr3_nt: TGTGCCAGCAGCTTAGACGCGGGAGGACAGTTCTTC
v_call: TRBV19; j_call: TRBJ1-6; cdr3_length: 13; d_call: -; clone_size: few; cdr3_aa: CASKVQTDSPLHF; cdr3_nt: TGTGCCAGTAAGGTGCAGACAGATTCACCCCTCCACTTT
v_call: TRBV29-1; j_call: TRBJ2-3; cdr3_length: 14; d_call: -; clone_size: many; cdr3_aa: CSVYIRDPTDTQYF; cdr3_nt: TGCAGCGTCTACATCCGGGACCCTACAGATACGCAGTATTTT
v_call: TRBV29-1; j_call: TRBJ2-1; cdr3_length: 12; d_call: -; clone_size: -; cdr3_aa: CSAGTRFNEQFF; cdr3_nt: TGCAGCGCTGGGACTCGATTCAATGAGCAGTTCTTC
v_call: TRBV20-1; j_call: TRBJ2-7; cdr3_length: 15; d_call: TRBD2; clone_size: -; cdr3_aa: CSARGGLAGDGEQYF; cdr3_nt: TGCAGTGCTAGAGGGGGACTAGCGGGAGATGGCGAGCAGTACTTC
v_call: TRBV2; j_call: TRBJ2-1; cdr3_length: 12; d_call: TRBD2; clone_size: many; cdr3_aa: CASSELTSRQFF; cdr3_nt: TGTGCCAGCAGTGAATTGACTAGCCGGCAGTTCTTC